The 25 T cell receptor beta chains below all came from one sample that was sequenced in a study of T cell clusters in autoimmune cytopenias. Each sample's input was around 250 ng genomic DNA, 38,000 or so genome equivalents. One tube held mixed TRB-A and TRB-B primer pools for touch-down PCR. TCRdb reanalyzed the multiplex PCR reads, giving one entry per CDR3 protein sequence and no DNA. Its listing shows 6,500 to 10,000 distinct CDR3 sequences. Sequencing was performed on peripheral blood. Receptors were obtained from a human donor with an autoimmune cytopenia or autoimmune hepatitis (not recorded which).

By frequency, this clonotype registers medium-sized. The chain is built from TRBV6-5 and TRBJ1-1; without DNA, the TCRdb call of TRBD1 cannot be checked. Germline loops: CDR1 MNHEY, CDR2 SVGAGI. This CDR3 region has 17 residues. The CDR3 reads CASSLRRNRVSNTEAFF.

This clonotype is classed as medium-sized by frequency. The chain carries TRBV7-6 and TRBJ1-5. Germline assignment: CDR1 SGHVS and CDR2 FNYEAQ. This CDR3 region has 13 residues. CDR3: CASSLDEAQPQHF. Looking up the rest from reference TRBV7-6 and TRBJ1-5 gives the full variable domain: GAGVSQSPRYKVTKRGQDVALRCDPISGHVSLYWYRQALGQGPEFLTYFNYEAQQDKSGLPNDRFSAERPEGSISTLTIQRTEQRDSAMYRCASSLDEAQPQHFGDGTRLSIL.

The gene calls are TRBV14 and TRBJ1-1; TCRdb's D gene call, TRBD1, goes unchecked for lack of DNA. In germline, CDR1 is SGHDN, CDR2 FVKESK. The CDR3 is 14 amino acids. Here the CDR3 reads CASSQLQGNTEAFF.

The genes are TRBV15 and TRBJ2-1. The CDR3 has 15 residues. Germline V gene data show CDR1 as LNHNV and CDR2 as YYDKDF (reference sequence). The CDR3 reads CATSREQLTYNEQFF.

V and J are TRBV7-2 and TRBJ2-2; the TCRdb D gene call, TRBD1, has no DNA to confirm it. The CDR3 consists of 15 residues. Looked up from germline, CDR1 is SGHTA and CDR2 is FQGNSA. The CDR3: CASSSQGESTGELFF.

Judged by frequency, this clonotype is medium-sized. The rearrangement joins TRBV27 to TRBJ2-2; the D gene TCRdb calls, TRBD2, cannot be checked with no DNA. The CDR3 extends over 14 amino acids. Germline lookup yields CDR1 MNHEY and CDR2 SMNVEV (reference sequence). The CDR3 sequence: CASKGSANTGELFF.

This clonotype ranks as medium-sized in terms of frequency. The CDR3 loop is CASGKGADTQYF. The chain couples TRBV19 to TRBJ2-3; TCRdb proposes TRBD1, but this gene call is untestable without DNA. The CDR3 covers 12 residues. Germline V gene data show CDR1 as LNHDA and CDR2 as SQIVND (reference sequence).

The genes are TRBV20-1 and TRBJ2-7; the TRBD2 assignment by TCRdb is unverifiable without DNA. The CDR3 sequence is 14 residues long. Germline V gene lookup returns CDR1 DFQATT and CDR2 SNEGSKA (reference sequence). The CDR3: CSARPPHGSYEQYF.

The chain recombines TRBV6-5 with TRBJ1-2; TCRdb's D gene call, TRBD1, goes unchecked for lack of DNA. The CDR3 sequence is 14 residues long. Germline-derived CDR1 and CDR2 are MNHEY and SVGAGI. This chain's CDR3 is CASRLDSSNYGYTF.

This clonotype is called medium-sized based on its frequency. This rearrangement joins TRBV15 to TRBJ1-4; the D call from TCRdb, TRBD1, cannot be confirmed without DNA. The CDR3 is 18 amino acids. Per the germline V gene, CDR1 is LNHNV and CDR2 is YYDKDF (reference sequence). The chain's CDR3 is CATSRSTGGGTTNEKLFF.

Considering frequency, this clonotype is medium-sized. J is TRBJ2-2 and V is TRBV6-1; TCRdb outputs TRBD1, but without DNA this stays unchecked. Germline V gives CDR1 MNHNS, CDR2 SASEGT. The CDR3 runs 13 residues. Here the CDR3 reads CASNGQGSGELFF.

V gene TRBV28 combines with J gene TRBJ1-2; the D call of TRBD1 rests on TCRdb alone, since no DNA is present to check it. The germline V gene has CDR1 MDHEN and CDR2 SYDVKM. This CDR3 spans 16 amino acids. The CDR3 loop is CASSLFPGTGTYGYTF.

The chain recombines TRBV5-1 with TRBJ2-1. CDR3 length: 15 residues. Germline-derived CDR1 and CDR2 are SGHRS and YFSETQ. The CDR3 spells CASSLQGSLYNEQFF.

This clonotype is classed as medium-sized by frequency. V usage is TRBV27 and J usage is TRBJ2-1; there is no DNA to check the TCRdb D call of TRBD2. This CDR3 has 15 amino acids. CDR1 and CDR2 from the germline V gene are MNHEY and SMNVEV (reference sequence). This CDR3 reads CASSPGTRRYNEQFF.

The CDR3 protein is CATSDRRSQETQYF. V and J are TRBV24-1 and TRBJ2-5. Germline V gene data show CDR1 as KGHDR and CDR2 as SFDVKD. The CDR3 contains 14 residues.

The V call is TRBV5-1, the J call TRBJ2-2; the TCRdb call, TRBD1, lacks DNA for checking. Looked up from germline, CDR1 is SGHRS and CDR2 is YFSETQ. There are 16 residues in the CDR3. The CDR3 loop is CASSSGQRAGAGELFF.

This clonotype is classed as medium-sized (0.01 to 0.1%) by frequency. The chain uses TRBV6-5 and TRBJ2-3; TCRdb proposes TRBD2, but this gene call is untestable without DNA. CDR1 is MNHEY and CDR2 is SVGAGI in the germline V gene. The CDR3 extends over 16 amino acids. CDR3 loop: CASSRTQRVSTDTQYF.

This chain uses TRBV5-4 with TRBJ2-1; TCRdb's D call of TRBD2 is untestable without DNA. The CDR3 is 15 amino acids. Germline assignment: CDR1 SGHNT and CDR2 YYREEE (reference sequence). The CDR3 is CASSPGLAGYNEQFF.

This clonotype is labeled medium-sized based on frequency. The chain employs TRBV6-4 and TRBJ1-4; TCRdb lists TRBD1, though no DNA is available to test this call. Germline CDR1 MRHNA, CDR2 SNTAGT. The CDR3 consists of 15 residues. The chain's CDR3 is CASGKPGHTNEKLFF.

The chain uses TRBV19 and TRBJ1-5. This CDR3 is built from 14 residues. Germline values: CDR1 LNHDA, CDR2 SQIVND (reference sequence). This chain's CDR3 is CASSINGFNQPQHF.

The rearrangement joins TRBV29-1 to TRBJ2-7; lacking DNA, the TRBD2 call made by TCRdb goes unchecked. There are 21 residues in the CDR3. Germline values: CDR1 SQVTM, CDR2 ANQGSEA. This chain's CDR3 is CSVEGFTDTQYFGPAPYEQYF.

The chain is built from TRBV20-1 and TRBJ2-5; the D gene TCRdb calls, TRBD2, cannot be checked with no DNA. Germline CDR1 DFQATT, CDR2 SNEGSKA (reference sequence). The CDR3 covers 17 residues. The CDR3 here is CSAREIGLAPRQETQYF.

The chain is built from TRBV7-9 and TRBJ2-3. The CDR3 consists of 14 residues. The germline V gene encodes CDR1 SEHNR and CDR2 FQNEAQ (reference sequence). CDR3 in amino acids: CASSLAGSIDTQYF.

The gene calls are TRBV5-1 and TRBJ2-3; the TCRdb call, TRBD2, lacks DNA for checking. The CDR3 has 15 residues. The V gene's germline CDR1 is SGHRS and CDR2 YFSETQ. This CDR3 reads CASSTSGGAKDTQYF.

This clonotype registers medium-sized by frequency. The gene calls are TRBV12-3 or TRBV12-4 and TRBJ2-1; absent DNA, TCRdb's TRBD1 call cannot be checked. The CDR3 loop spans 12 amino acids. The CDR3: CASSYQGEKQFF.